These 15 T cell receptor beta chains share one sample of origin, sequenced in a study of cytomegalovirus exposure and HLA in healthy donors. Researchers ran the PCR with 60 Vbeta and 13 Jbeta primers. Assay: immunoSEQ multiplex PCR; the TCRdb copy retains only in-frame clones and omits some. The sample gives fewer than 150,000 clones, roughly 85% of which show up once; under 7.5% is in the top ten. Specimen: PBMCs. The receptors come from a woman aged 25-40 years in good health and CMV-seropositive.

The V and J genes are TRBV7-3 and TRBJ1-2, with a weak D call TRBD1 (5 bases). V was shortened by 3 bases and J by 4 bases, with 6 bases between the two germline ends. The germline V gene has CDR1 SGHTA and CDR2 FQGTGA. The CDR3 covers 12 residues. CDR3 coding DNA: TGTGCCAGCAGCTTCGACAGCTATGGCTACACCTTC. Protein: CASSFDSYGYTF.

The chain has TRBV19 and TRBJ1-3; TRBD1 agrees at 7 bases. V lost 6 bases and J lost 4; bases outside the gene matches: 3. Per the germline V gene, CDR1 is LNHDA and CDR2 is SQIVND (reference sequence). The CDR3 is 13 amino acids. The CDR3: CASSGTDGNTIYF. CDR3 sequence (DNA): TGTGCCAGTAGCGGGACAGACGGAAACACCATATATTTT.

This clone came up a few times. The chain joins TRBV2 to TRBJ2-7; D perhaps matches TRBD2 (6 bases). The CDR3 contains 13 residues. Germline-derived CDR1 and CDR2 are SNHLY and FYNNEI. With 4 bases removed from V and 4 bases from J, the gap between germline ends came to 11 bases. In DNA form, the CDR3 reads TGTGCCAGCAGTGTCCTAGCGCAGTACGAGCAGTACTTC. The encoded protein is CASSVLAQYEQYF. The full variable domain, its missing parts supplied by reference TRBV2 and TRBJ2-7, is EPEVTQTPSHQVTQMGQEVILRCVPISNHLYFYWYRQILGQKVEFLVSFYNNEISEKSEIFDDQFSVERPDGSNFTLKIRSTKLEDSAMYFCASSVLAQYEQYFGPGTRLTVT.

The gene calls are TRBV2 and TRBJ1-2; D not resolved. The CDR3 runs 15 residues. V gave up 4 bases and J gave up 6 bases, with 18 bases separating them. Germline CDR1 and CDR2: SNHLY and FYNNEI. CDR3 protein: CASSAVLTPPHGYTF. CDR3 coding DNA: TGTGCCAGCAGTGCGGTACTTACCCCCCCGCATGGCTACACCTTC.

The genes are TRBV4-2 and TRBJ1-5, with TRBD1 as a possible D gene (5 bases). Trimming shortened V by 0 bases and J by 8 bases, and 11 bases separated the two germline ends. The CDR3 has 14 amino acids. Per germline, CDR1 LGHNA and CDR2 YNFKEQ. The CDR3 nucleotides are TGTGCCAGCAGCCAAGACCCAGGGCTGGAGCCCCAGCATTTT. Residues: CASSQDPGLEPQHF.

This sequence joins TRBV9 and TRBJ2-5; TRBD2 is a possible D gene (5 bases). V was clipped by 4 bases and J by 5 bases, with 15 bases between them. The germline gives CDR1 SGDLS, CDR2 YYNGEE. The CDR3 contains 14 residues. The CDR3 DNA sequence: TGTGCCAGCAGCCGAACGGGGAGCCGGGAGACCCAGTACTTC. Its translation: CASSRTGSRETQYF. Supplemented by reference TRBV9 and TRBJ2-5, the full variable domain reads DSGVTQTPKHLITATGQRVTLRCSPRSGDLSVYWYQQSLDQGLQFLIQYYNGEERAKGNILERFSAQQFPDLHSELNLSSLELGDSALYFCASSRTGSRETQYFGPGTRLLVL.

The chain carries TRBV20-1 and TRBJ1-2; D remains ambiguous. V lost 5 bases to trimming and J lost 4 bases, with 8 bases between them. The V gene's germline CDR1 is DFQATT and CDR2 SNEGSKA (reference sequence). This CDR3 is built from 11 residues. Here the CDR3 reads CSAGGVYGYTF. CDR3 DNA: TGCAGTGCTGGCGGGGTCTATGGCTACACCTTC.

This sequence joins TRBV2 and TRBJ1-4; 9 bases match TRBD1. The CDR3 runs to 14 residues. Germline lookup yields CDR1 SNHLY and CDR2 FYNNEI. The junction had 5 bases not matched to a gene; V was cut back by 6 bases and J by 6 bases. CDR3 sequence (DNA): TGTGCCAGCAGAGTGGACAGGGGCTATGAAAAACTGTTTTTT. Translation gives CASRVDRGYEKLFF.

Concerning this clone: Relative to the germline gene, one junction end is altered; a read error may explain this. The J gene is TRBJ1-2, the V gene TRBV7-9; D uncertain. Looked up from germline, CDR1 is SEHNR and CDR2 is FQNEAQ (reference sequence). This CDR3 spans 15 amino acids. CDR3 sequence reads: CSSSLGSPEAYGYTF. The DNA of the CDR3 is TGTTCCAGCAGCTTAGGTAGCCCGGAGGCCTATGGCTACACCTTC.

The chain is built from TRBV5-1 and TRBJ1-3; D gene unclear. Trimming removed 1 base from V and 0 bases from J, with 11 bases in between. The germline V gene encodes CDR1 SGHRS and CDR2 YFSETQ. There are 16 residues in the CDR3. The DNA for the CDR3 is TGCGCCAGCAGCTTGATGAGGGCAGACTCTGGAAACACCATATATTTT. Amino acids: CASSLMRADSGNTIYF.

The rearrangement uses TRBV4-2 and TRBJ2-3, with 7 bases lining up with TRBD1. The CDR3 has 15 amino acids. V lost 4 bases to trimming and J lost 4 bases; unmatched junction nucleotides: 8. Looked up from germline, CDR1 is LGHNA and CDR2 is YNFKEQ. The CDR3 reads CASSPDRDSSDTQYF. CDR3 in DNA: TGTGCCAGCAGCCCAGACCGGGACAGCTCAGATACGCAGTATTTT.

The chain is built from TRBV9 and TRBJ2-2; TRBD2 might be the D (6 bases). This CDR3 spans 13 amino acids. Germline V gene lookup returns CDR1 SGDLS and CDR2 YYNGEE. The germline V and J ends were trimmed by 0 bases and 6 bases, with 6 bases remaining between them. CDR3 region: CASSVGGAGELFF. The CDR3 DNA reads TGTGCCAGCAGCGTAGGGGGGGCCGGGGAGCTGTTTTTT.

The chain uses TRBV9 and TRBJ2-1, with D perhaps matching TRBD2 (6 bases). Trimming took 0 bases from V and 9 from J, leaving 10 bases between them. Per germline, CDR1 SGDLS and CDR2 YYNGEE. This CDR3 has 13 amino acids. DNA of the CDR3: TGTGCCAGCAGCGTAGGAGGCGGGATTGAGCAGTTCTTC. It translates to CASSVGGGIEQFF.

Turning to this clone: Mismatch with germline at one junction end may stem from a read error. The chain has TRBV5-4 and TRBJ1-6, with no clear D. The CDR3 consists of 14 residues. CDR1 and CDR2 (germline): SGHNT, YYREEE (reference sequence). Here the CDR3 DNA reads TGTGCCGGCAGCTTGCGGGATACCGCGTCACCCCTCCACTTT. Translation gives CAGSLRDTASPLHF.

The J gene is TRBJ1-4, the V gene TRBV4-1; maybe TRBD1 (6 bases). The germline V and J ends were trimmed by 4 bases and 2 bases, with 11 bases remaining between them. Germline V gene lookup returns CDR1 MGHRA and CDR2 YSYEKL. The CDR3 spans 15 residues. DNA of the CDR3: TGCGCCAGCAGCCCCGTGGGGGCCACTAATGAAAAACTGTTTTTT. It codes for CASSPVGATNEKLFF.